Detailed here is one T cell receptor (beta chain). Its specificity is unknown. The data were taken from a study of T cells in Graves' hyperthyroidism and ophthalmopathy. The CDR3 is 13 amino acids. Losses at the gene ends were 8 bases for V and 0 bases for J; bases not matched to a gene: 4. The study, taken as a whole, reports: Separating ophthalmopathy from stable hyperthyroidism was achieved by a 13 V-J model. Blood held most thyroid clonotypes expanded above 0.001 frequency.

Not enrolled were patients with uncontrolled infection, other autoimmune disease, pregnancy or lactation. Fresh peripheral blood, more than 9 ml, yielded the PBMCs. TCR beta CDR3 regions were amplified from RNA. When the TCR CDR3 underwent first-round RT-PCR, the HTBI primer set was used. TCRdb itself ran the multiplex PCR reads through MiXCR, one entry per CDR3 protein. The sample has more than 300,000 distinct CDR3 sequences, around 20% seen once; the top ten hold 35% to 45%. The gene calls are TRBV12-3 or TRBV12-4 and TRBJ2-7; 7 bases map to TRBD2. This clonotype originated in a man between 18 and 29 years old with Graves' ophthalmopathy. Sequenced: blood. The CDR3 sequence: CASGGLPSYEQYF. Here the CDR3 DNA reads TGTGCCAGCGGGGGACTACCCTCCTACGAGCAGTACTTC.